The clone carrying this T cell receptor (beta chain) has a handful of counts. Time point in this sample: persistent/refractory GD, antithyroid drugs over 5 years with positive TRAb. RNA extracted from PBMCs served as the sequencing template. The record originates from a study of regulatory T cells in long-lasting Graves disease. This CDR3 region has 14 residues. Germline loops: CDR1 KGHSH, CDR2 LQKENI. V was clipped by 6 bases and J by 2 bases, with 13 bases between them. To make TCR beta libraries, researchers used iRepertoire HTBI primers and Arm-PCR of CDR3 regions. TCRdb ran MiXCR on the multiplex PCR reads and lists one entry per CDR3 protein. Here the sample spans some 300,000 distinct CDR3 sequences, 22% being singletons.

The material was peripheral blood mononuclear cells (PBMCs), obtained when the disease was refractory, from a patient treated with antithyroid drugs. The chain couples TRBV18 to TRBJ1-1; D is unresolved. This clonotype was obtained from a female donor with Graves disease. The CDR3 here is CASSQSSVNTEAFF. CDR3 DNA: TGTGCCAGCTCCCAGTCGAGTGTTAACACTGAAGCTTTCTTT.